Listed below are T cell receptor beta chains from one sample, sequenced in a study of blood T cell repertoires in COVID-19. Data came from immunoSEQ multiplex PCR; TCRdb stores just in-frame clones and leaves some out. This table has approximately 200,000 clones, roughly 85% appearing once. Sequencing used peripheral blood. The receptors were gathered from a man in his 60s with acute or convalescent COVID-19. Each CDR3 is given with its conserved first and last residue. Fields, in order: V gene, D gene, CDR3 length, J gene, clone size, CDR3 protein, CDR3 DNA. D genes are given only for firm matches. For some rows the clone size is stated as once, few or many, or as a class when expanded; others skip it.

V: TRBV27
D: -
length: 14
J: TRBJ1-5
size: few
CDR3: CASSWGGRGQPQHF
DNA: TGTGCCAGCAGTTGGGGGGGACGAGGACAGCCCCAGCATTTT

V: TRBV5-6
D: TRBD1
length: 17
J: TRBJ2-7
size: -
CDR3: CASSSIYRGLMAYEQYF
DNA: TGTGCCAGCAGCTCAATCTACAGGGGTTTGATGGCCTACGAGCAGTACTTC

V: TRBV7-7
D: TRBD2
length: 14
J: TRBJ2-5
size: -
CDR3: CASSQSSGKSSQYF
DNA: TGTGCTAGCAGCCAGAGTAGCGGGAAGAGTTCCCAGTACTTC

V: TRBV28
D: -
length: 17
J: TRBJ1-5
size: -
CDR3: CASSPERDLYSNQPQHF
DNA: TGTGCCAGCAGTCCCGAGAGGGATCTTTATAGCAATCAGCCCCAGCATTTT

V: TRBV7-7
D: -
length: 16
J: TRBJ2-5
size: -
CDR3: CASSLGPTRGKETQYF
DNA: TGTGCTAGCAGCTTAGGCCCAACAAGGGGGAAAGAGACCCAGTACTTC

V: TRBV28
D: TRBD1
length: 14
J: TRBJ1-1
size: -
CDR3: CASSLRGQEIKAFF
DNA: TGTGCCAGCAGTTTAAGGGGACAGGAGATAAAAGCTTTCTTT

V: TRBV18
D: TRBD2
length: 18
J: TRBJ2-1
size: -
CDR3: CASSPTILSGTAHNEQFF
DNA: TGTGCCAGCTCACCCACCATTCTTAGCGGGACGGCACACAATGAGCAGTTCTTC

V: TRBV7-8
D: -
length: 15
J: TRBJ1-6
size: -
CDR3: CASSQGTPDRSPLHF
DNA: TGTGCCAGCAGCCAAGGGACACCCGACAGGTCACCCCTCCACTTT

V: TRBV5-4
D: -
length: 15
J: TRBJ2-2
size: -
CDR3: CASSQTGPNTGELFF
DNA: TGTGCCAGCAGCCAGACAGGACCTAACACCGGGGAGCTGTTTTTT

V: TRBV25-1
D: -
length: 12
J: TRBJ2-7
size: -
CDR3: CASSGGFNEQYF
DNA: TGTGCCAGCAGTGGAGGGTTTAACGAGCAGTACTTC

V: TRBV27
D: -
length: 15
J: TRBJ2-6
size: -
CDR3: CASSLYSSGANVLTF
DNA: TGTGCCAGCAGTTTATACAGCTCTGGGGCCAACGTCCTGACTTTC

V: TRBV7-2
D: TRBD2
length: 17
J: TRBJ2-3
size: -
CDR3: CASSFSGTSGKKDTQYF
DNA: TGTGCCAGCAGCTTTTCCGGGACTAGCGGGAAGAAAGATACGCAGTATTTT

V: TRBV11-2
D: -
length: 14
J: TRBJ1-1
size: once
CDR3: CASSPTGSATEAFF
DNA: TGTGCCAGCAGCCCTACAGGGTCAGCAACTGAAGCTTTCTTT

V: TRBV10-3
D: TRBD2
length: 14
J: TRBJ2-3
size: -
CDR3: CAISAFSGGDTQYF
DNA: TGTGCCATCAGCGCATTTAGCGGGGGGGATACGCAGTATTTT

V: TRBV25-1
D: -
length: 17
J: TRBJ1-6
size: -
CDR3: CASSPRVGMSYNSPLHF
DNA: TGTGCCAGCAGTCCCCGGGTCGGAATGTCCTATAATTCACCCCTCCACTTT

V: TRBV27
D: TRBD1
length: 16
J: TRBJ1-6
size: -
CDR3: CASSFSRTGGNSPLHF
DNA: TGTGCCAGCAGTTTCAGTCGTACAGGGGGTAATTCACCCCTCCACTTT

V: TRBV5-1
D: -
length: 15
J: TRBJ2-4
size: -
CDR3: CASSPAYSQKNIQYF
DNA: TGCGCCAGCAGCCCAGCTTATAGCCAGAAAAACATTCAGTACTTC

V: TRBV5-1
D: -
length: 15
J: TRBJ2-3
size: -
CDR3: CASSFSGDGTDTQYF
DNA: TGCGCCAGCAGCTTTTCAGGGGACGGCACAGATACGCAGTATTTT

V: TRBV6-2/TRBV6-3
D: TRBD1
length: 15
J: TRBJ1-1
size: few
CDR3: CASSTAGQGNTEAFF
DNA: TGTGCCAGCAGTACGGCGGGACAGGGGAACACTGAAGCTTTCTTT

V: TRBV13
D: TRBD2
length: 16
J: TRBJ2-1
size: -
CDR3: CASSLGLGRAYNEQFF
DNA: TGTGCCAGCAGCCTGGGGCTGGGGAGGGCCTACAATGAGCAGTTCTTC

V: TRBV20-1
D: -
length: 17
J: TRBJ1-5
size: -
CDR3: CSASRPPGLNSNQPQHF
DNA: TGCAGTGCTAGTAGGCCCCCGGGACTCAATAGCAATCAGCCCCAGCATTTT

V: TRBV28
D: TRBD1
length: 15
J: TRBJ1-5
size: -
CDR3: CASRSGQGRGLPQHF
DNA: TGTGCCAGCAGATCAGGACAGGGAAGGGGATTGCCCCAGCATTTT

V: TRBV30
D: TRBD2
length: 16
J: TRBJ2-3
size: -
CDR3: CAWRGLAGGQQDTQYF
DNA: TGTGCCTGGAGAGGACTAGCGGGAGGGCAACAAGATACGCAGTATTTT

V: TRBV7-3
D: -
length: 15
J: TRBJ2-1
size: once
CDR3: CASSQSGSSYNEQFF
DNA: TGTGCCAGCAGTCAAAGCGGCAGCTCCTACAATGAGCAGTTCTTC

V: TRBV15
D: -
length: 13
J: TRBJ2-1
size: -
CDR3: CATSEQKRDEQFF
DNA: TGTGCCACCAGCGAACAGAAGAGGGATGAGCAGTTCTTC

V: TRBV6-5
D: -
length: 13
J: TRBJ1-2
size: -
CDR3: CASSPPGFTGYTF
DNA: TGTGCCAGCAGCCCCCCAGGGTTTACGGGCTACACCTTC

V: TRBV5-6
D: -
length: 14
J: TRBJ1-5
size: -
CDR3: CASSLAGHGQPQHF
DNA: TGTGCCAGCAGCTTGGCGGGACATGGGCAGCCCCAGCATTTT

V: TRBV25-1
D: -
length: 14
J: TRBJ1-3
size: -
CDR3: CASSVARAGNTIYF
DNA: TGTGCCAGCAGTGTCGCCAGGGCTGGAAACACCATATATTTT

V: TRBV11-2
D: -
length: 11
J: TRBJ2-1
size: -
CDR3: CASSPEIEQFF
DNA: TGTGCCAGCAGCCCGGAGATTGAGCAGTTCTTC

V: TRBV28
D: TRBD2
length: 17
J: TRBJ2-7
size: -
CDR3: CASSPLGLAGATYEQYF
DNA: TGTGCCAGCAGTCCTTTGGGACTAGCGGGGGCAACTTACGAGCAGTACTTC

V: TRBV7-3
D: -
length: 14
J: TRBJ2-1
size: -
CDR3: CASSSTGRDREQFF
DNA: TGTGCCAGCAGCTCGACCGGGAGAGATCGGGAGCAGTTCTTC

V: TRBV19
D: TRBD1
length: 14
J: TRBJ1-1
size: -
CDR3: CASVAGTENTEAFF
DNA: TGTGCCAGCGTCGCCGGGACAGAGAACACTGAAGCTTTCTTT

V: TRBV23-1
D: TRBD1
length: 18
J: TRBJ1-1
size: -
CDR3: CASSPNPGQGGLNTEAFF
DNA: TGCGCCAGCAGTCCCAACCCTGGACAGGGAGGGTTGAACACTGAAGCTTTCTTT

V: TRBV25-1
D: -
length: 11
J: TRBJ2-5
size: -
CDR3: CASSFQETQYF
DNA: TGTGCCAGCAGCTTCCAAGAGACCCAGTACTTC

V: TRBV7-9
D: -
length: 14
J: TRBJ2-5
size: -
CDR3: CASSPRGGAETQYF
DNA: TGTGCCAGCAGCCCCCGCGGTGGGGCAGAGACCCAGTACTTC

V: TRBV2
D: TRBD1
length: 15
J: TRBJ2-6
size: -
CDR3: CASREQGAGANVLTF
DNA: TGTGCCAGCAGGGAGCAGGGGGCTGGGGCCAACGTCCTGACTTTC

V: TRBV7-9
D: TRBD2
length: 14
J: TRBJ2-7
size: once
CDR3: CASSRGAGLYEQYF
DNA: TGTGCCAGCAGCCGGGGAGCGGGACTCTACGAGCAGTACTTC

V: TRBV6-5
D: TRBD1
length: 14
J: TRBJ1-2
size: -
CDR3: CASTAGQGVYGYTF
DNA: TGTGCCAGCACCGCTGGACAGGGAGTCTATGGCTACACCTTC

V: TRBV24-1
D: TRBD1
length: 14
J: TRBJ2-2
size: -
CDR3: CATSATGVTGELFF
DNA: TGTGCCACCAGTGCAACAGGGGTCACCGGGGAGCTGTTTTTT

V: TRBV18
D: TRBD2
length: 15
J: TRBJ2-7
size: -
CDR3: CASSSPGLAGIEQYF
DNA: TGTGCCAGCTCATCACCGGGACTAGCGGGAATCGAGCAGTACTTC

V: TRBV6-6
D: -
length: 13
J: TRBJ2-1
size: -
CDR3: CAARRVSRNEQFF
DNA: TGTGCCGCGCGGAGGGTTTCAAGGAATGAGCAGTTCTTC

V: TRBV5-1
D: TRBD2
length: 18
J: TRBJ2-1
size: -
CDR3: CASSSRTSGRAAYNEQFF
DNA: TGCGCCAGCAGCTCGAGGACTAGCGGGAGGGCCGCTTACAATGAGCAGTTCTTC

V: TRBV7-2
D: TRBD1
length: 14
J: TRBJ1-2
size: -
CDR3: CASSSWTGGGGYTF
DNA: TGTGCCAGCAGCTCGTGGACAGGGGGTGGTGGCTACACCTTC

V: TRBV19
D: -
length: 13
J: TRBJ2-3
size: -
CDR3: CASSIGRDDTQYF
DNA: TGTGCCAGTAGTATCGGGCGGGACGATACGCAGTATTTT

V: TRBV6-5
D: -
length: 14
J: TRBJ1-5
size: -
CDR3: CASSRQRFNQPQHF
DNA: TGTGCCAGCAGTCGACAGCGCTTCAATCAGCCCCAGCATTTT

V: TRBV20-1
D: -
length: 11
J: TRBJ2-7
size: -
CDR3: CSAPSLGQQYF
DNA: TGCAGTGCCCCTAGTTTGGGTCAGCAGTACTTC

V: TRBV6-6
D: TRBD1
length: 15
J: TRBJ2-7
size: -
CDR3: CASSYSGRGPYEQYF
DNA: TGTGCCAGCAGTTACAGCGGCAGGGGGCCCTACGAGCAGTACTTC

V: TRBV6-2/TRBV6-3
D: TRBD2
length: 16
J: TRBJ2-7
size: -
CDR3: CASSSWTSGRSDEQYF
DNA: TGTGCCAGCAGTTCATGGACTAGCGGGAGAAGTGACGAGCAGTACTTC

V: TRBV5-4
D: -
length: 14
J: TRBJ1-3
size: -
CDR3: CASSLARGGNTIYF
DNA: TGTGCCAGCAGCTTGGCCCGAGGGGGAAACACCATATATTTT

V: TRBV6-6
D: -
length: 13
J: TRBJ2-1
size: once
CDR3: CASSYGGTGEQFF
DNA: TGTGCCAGCAGTTACGGAGGGACCGGTGAGCAGTTCTTC

V: TRBV10-3
D: TRBD1
length: 14
J: TRBJ1-4
size: -
CDR3: CAISRDRANEKLFF
DNA: TGTGCCATCAGCCGAGACAGGGCTAATGAAAAACTGTTTTTT

V: TRBV7-2
D: -
length: 14
J: TRBJ2-7
size: -
CDR3: CASSLSRSSYEQYF
DNA: TGTGCCAGCAGCTTGAGCCGGAGCTCCTACGAGCAGTACTTC

V: TRBV27
D: -
length: 18
J: TRBJ2-7
size: -
CDR3: CASSQTGTPSGVTYEQYF
DNA: TGTGCCAGCTCCCAAACGGGTACCCCCTCGGGAGTTACGTACGAGCAGTACTTC

V: TRBV19
D: -
length: 15
J: TRBJ2-1
size: -
CDR3: CASSYGGMGRNEQFF
DNA: TGTGCCAGTAGTTACGGGGGAATGGGGAGGAATGAGCAGTTCTTC

V: TRBV2
D: TRBD2
length: 12
J: TRBJ2-7
size: -
CDR3: CASRTGGYEQYF
DNA: TGTGCCAGCAGGACGGGGGGTTACGAGCAGTACTTC

V: TRBV5-4
D: TRBD1
length: 14
J: TRBJ1-5
size: -
CDR3: CASSPGQDNQPQHF
DNA: TGTGCCAGCAGCCCAGGACAGGACAATCAGCCCCAGCATTTT

V: TRBV6-5
D: TRBD2
length: 15
J: TRBJ2-1
size: -
CDR3: CASSRGTSGRGEQFF
DNA: TGTGCCAGCAGCCGCGGGACTAGCGGGCGGGGTGAGCAGTTCTTC